This T cell receptor beta chain comes out of a study of T cells in Graves' hyperthyroidism and ophthalmopathy. General observations from the study: Ophthalmopathy was separated from stable hyperthyroidism by a 13 V-J model. The model forecast ophthalmopathy, anticipating it by a median about 6.5 months before onset. Among clonotypes expanded in thyroid above 0.001, most were also found in blood.

J lost 5 bases, V lost 3 bases, and 10 bases had no gene match. The CDR3 loop spans 18 amino acids. Per the germline V gene, CDR1 is MDHEN and CDR2 is SYDVKM. In this sample, this clonotype turned up many times. Its antigen is unknown. What was amplified from RNA transcripts were TCR beta CDR3 regions. The HTBI primer set served for first-round RT-PCR of the TCR CDR3. TCRdb used MiXCR to reprocess the multiplex PCR reads, holding one entry per CDR3 protein. The table includes 550,000 to 800,000 distinct CDR3 sequences, 15% to 20% detected once. These patients, aged 18 to 65, had recently diagnosed hyperthyroidism lasting under 2 months.

The clonotype originates from a man in his fifties or sixties with Graves' hyperthyroidism. Sequences were obtained from blood. The chain joins TRBV28 to TRBJ2-3; 14 nucleotides match TRBD2. Written as DNA, the CDR3 is TGTGCCAGCAGTTTTCGGGGTGGACTAGCGGGAGGACAAGATACGCAGTATTTT. This translates into CASSFRGGLAGGQDTQYF.